This T cell receptor beta chain stems from a study of blood T cells in healthy people across ages. Germline CDR1 DFQATT, CDR2 SNEGSKA (reference sequence). The CDR3 totals 13 residues. V lost 6 bases to trimming and J lost 2 bases, with 14 bases between them. Next came a second PCR, run for about 7 to 12 cycles, which used a sample-barcoded 5' primer along with a J-beta primer mix. TCRdb re-analysed the 5' RACE reads in MiXCR, keeping a single row per CDR3 protein. The sample has about 1.4 million distinct CDR3 sequences; 55% to 75% are singletons. This clonotype was seen more than once but under ten times.

The TCR originated in a young man in good health. Sequencing was done on a sample of blood. The V gene is TRBV20-1, the J gene TRBJ2-7; tentative D call: TRBD2 (6 bases). CDR3 DNA: TGCAGTGCCAGCTTGGAGGGTACCTACGAGCAGTACTTC. Translated: CSASLEGTYEQYF.